What follows are 8 T cell receptor beta chains derived from one specimen sequenced in a study of blood T cell repertoires in COVID-19. TCRdb's copy holds only in-frame clones and misses some; the assay was immunoSEQ multiplex PCR. This table has 130,000 or so clones, over 60% appearing once. The sample was peripheral blood. These receptors were taken from a man aged 50-59 years with acute or convalescent COVID-19.

This rearrangement joins TRBV3-1 (or the pseudogene TRBV3-2) to TRBJ2-5; possibly TRBD2 for D (5 bases). The CDR3 has 15 amino acids. Germline V CDR1 and CDR2: LGHDT, YNNKEL (reference sequence). V was cut by 5 bases and J by 5 bases, with 18 bases left in between. The CDR3 sequence is CASSRLPAGLETQYF. CDR3 in DNA: TGTGCCAGCAGCAGACTCCCGGCGGGTTTGGAGACCCAGTACTTC.

This clone was seen a handful of times. DNA for the CDR3: TGCAGTGTCCGGGGATGGGCTTTCTTT. It encodes CSVRGWAFF. The chain joins TRBV20-1 to TRBJ1-1; unclear D gene. The CDR3 length is 9 residues. Germline V gives CDR1 DFQATT, CDR2 SNEGSKA (reference sequence). Trimming took off 7 bases at V and 11 bases at J, with 11 bases between the two ends.

This rearrangement joins TRBV2 to TRBJ1-1; tentative D call: TRBD1 (6 bases). V dropped 2 bases and J dropped 7 bases, with 11 bases sitting between them. Per the germline V gene, CDR1 is SNHLY and CDR2 is FYNNEI. The CDR3 extends over 13 amino acids. The CDR3 spells CASSEQGMNEAFF. CDR3 DNA sequence: TGTGCCAGCAGTGAACAGGGGATGAATGAAGCTTTCTTT.

The CDR3 bases are TGCGCCAGCAGCTACCCGACAGGGGTGAGGGGCTACACCTTC. Its protein is CASSYPTGVRGYTF. J is TRBJ1-2 and V is TRBV5-1; TRBD1 matches 8 bases. Trimming at V came to 3 bases and at J to 8 bases, leaving 9 bases not matched to a gene. Germline V lookup: CDR1 SGHRS, CDR2 YFSETQ. The CDR3 contains 14 residues.

The chain recombines TRBV19 with TRBJ1-1; weak D call: TRBD1 (6 bases). The germline V gene has CDR1 LNHDA and CDR2 SQIVND (reference sequence). V lost 7 bases and J lost 8, with 20 bases in between. This CDR3 has 14 amino acids. CDR3 sequence (DNA): TGTGCCAGTATCGACCGGGGGGGACAACTGGAAGCTTTCTTT. It codes for CASIDRGGQLEAFF.

This sequence joins TRBV7-9 and TRBJ2-1; 10 bases agree with TRBD1. J lost 5 bases, V lost 2 bases, and 6 bases had no gene match. Germline loops: CDR1 SEHNR, CDR2 FQNEAQ (reference sequence). CDR3 length: 16 amino acids. The CDR3 nucleotides read TGTGCCAGCAGCTTATGGGCCGGGACAGGGGACAATGAGCAGTTCTTC. Translated: CASSLWAGTGDNEQFF.

The chain joins TRBV5-1 to TRBJ2-2, with a weak D call TRBD1 (5 bases). CDR1 is SGHRS, CDR2 YFSETQ, per germline. V was clipped by 2 bases and J by 2 bases, with 7 bases between them. This CDR3 is built from 14 residues. DNA for the CDR3: TGCGCCAGCAGCTTAACAGGAAACACCGGGGAGCTGTTTTTT. This encodes CASSLTGNTGELFF. Complete variable domain (other parts from reference TRBV5-1 and TRBJ2-2): KAGVTQTPRYLIKTRGQQVTLSCSPISGHRSVSWYQQTPGQGLQFLFEYFSETQRNKGNFPGRFSGRQFSNSRSEMNVSTLELGDSALYLCASSLTGNTGELFFGEGSRLTVL.

The chain combines TRBV12-3 or TRBV12-4 with TRBJ2-1; 7 positions match TRBD2. The trim removed 10 bases at V and 6 bases at J, leaving 9 bases unmatched. The CDR3 consists of 13 residues. The CDR3 region has the DNA TGTGCCACTATCCGGGACTATAGCAATGAGCAGTTCTTC. Its protein product is CATIRDYSNEQFF.